The subject of this entry is one T cell receptor beta chain. No antigen is known for it. Sequenced by immunoSEQ multiplex PCR; TCRdb stores in-frame clones only, minus some. The data hold 350,000 to 450,000 clones, with roughly 84% observed a single time. This entry belongs to a study of Ad26.COV2.S vaccination and SARS-CoV-2 variants. Study overall: This donor came from the COV1001 trial of Ad26.COV2.S. Ad26.COV2.S, an intramuscular injection, was given once or twice 56 days apart. Regarding the study as a whole: Vaccinees displayed broader spike-specific TCR repertoires than placebo recipients.

Treatment denoted: some 20 received Ad26.COV2.S at low or high dose, single or two shots; about 5 received placebo; per-sample allocation not given. Day 63 following the first vaccine or placebo injection was when the samples were taken. CDR1 is LNHDA, CDR2 SQIVND, per germline (reference sequence). The CDR3 is 13 amino acids. V dropped 7 bases and J dropped 6; count of bases not matched to a gene: 7. This receptor was obtained from a person between 18 and 59 years old who received the Ad26.COV2.S COVID-19 vaccine or a placebo. This chain links TRBV19 with TRBJ1-2; 8 nucleotides line up with TRBD1. The starting material was peripheral blood, obtained in a trial of Ad26.COV2.S vaccine versus placebo. CDR3 residues: CASTPTGVDGYTF. For the CDR3, the DNA is TGTGCCAGTACTCCGACAGGGGTGGATGGCTACACCTTC.